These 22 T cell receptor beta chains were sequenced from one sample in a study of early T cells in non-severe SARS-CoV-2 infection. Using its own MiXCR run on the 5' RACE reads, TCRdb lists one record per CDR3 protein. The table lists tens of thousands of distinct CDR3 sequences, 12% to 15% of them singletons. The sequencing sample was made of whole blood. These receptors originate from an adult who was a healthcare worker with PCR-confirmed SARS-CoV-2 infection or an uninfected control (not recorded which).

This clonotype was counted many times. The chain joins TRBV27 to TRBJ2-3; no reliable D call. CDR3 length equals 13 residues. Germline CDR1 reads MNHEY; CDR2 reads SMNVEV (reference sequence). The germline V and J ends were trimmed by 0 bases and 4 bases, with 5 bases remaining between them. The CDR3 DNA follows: TGTGCCAGCAGTTTATCGCGCCCAGATACGCAGTATTTT. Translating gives CASSLSRPDTQYF.

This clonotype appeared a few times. In DNA form, the CDR3 reads TGTGCCAGCAGTTTTCTACCGCCGAAGGGGGCCGGGGGAAAACTGTTTTTT. Translating gives CASSFLPPKGAGGKLFF. The chain employs TRBV27 and TRBJ1-4; 7 bases are a match to TRBD1. J gave up 10 bases and V 3 bases, and 17 bases lay outside the gene matches. Germline V gene sequence: CDR1 MNHEY, CDR2 SMNVEV (reference sequence). The CDR3 has 17 residues.

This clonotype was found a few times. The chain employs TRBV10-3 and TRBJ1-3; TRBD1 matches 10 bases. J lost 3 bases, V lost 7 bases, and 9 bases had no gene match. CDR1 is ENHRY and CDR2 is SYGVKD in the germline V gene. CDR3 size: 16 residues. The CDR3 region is CAINPGTGEGGNTIYF. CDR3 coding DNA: TGTGCCATCAATCCCGGGACAGGGGAAGGTGGAAACACCATATATTTT.

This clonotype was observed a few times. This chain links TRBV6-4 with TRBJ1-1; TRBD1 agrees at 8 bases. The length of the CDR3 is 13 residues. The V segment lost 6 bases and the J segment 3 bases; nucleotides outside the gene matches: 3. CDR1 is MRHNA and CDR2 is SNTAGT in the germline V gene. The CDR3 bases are TGTGCCAGCAGCGGGGACAGGTACACTGAAGCTTTCTTT. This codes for CASSGDRYTEAFF.

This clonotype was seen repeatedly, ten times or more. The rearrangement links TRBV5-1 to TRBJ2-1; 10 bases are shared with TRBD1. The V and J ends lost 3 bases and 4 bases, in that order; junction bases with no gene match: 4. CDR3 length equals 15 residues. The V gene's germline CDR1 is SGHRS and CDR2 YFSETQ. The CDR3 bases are TGCGCCAGCAGCTGGACAGGGGGAAAGTACAATGAGCAGTTCTTC. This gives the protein CASSWTGGKYNEQFF.

The CDR3 region is CASSESRGAETQYF. DNA of the CDR3: TGTGCCAGCAGTGAATCACGGGGCGCAGAGACCCAGTACTTC. The genes are TRBV25-1 and TRBJ2-5; D is possibly TRBD1 or TRBD2 (5 bases each). V lost 1 base and J lost 4, with 10 bases in between. This CDR3 comprises 14 residues. Germline V CDR1 and CDR2: MGHDK, SYGVNS.

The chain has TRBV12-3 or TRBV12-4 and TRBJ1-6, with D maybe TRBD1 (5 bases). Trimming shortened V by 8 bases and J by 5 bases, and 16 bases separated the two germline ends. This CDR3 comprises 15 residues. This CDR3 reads CASGSTVTNNSPLHF. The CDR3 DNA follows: TGTGCCAGCGGATCGACAGTAACGAATAATTCACCCCTCCACTTT.

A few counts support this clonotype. The CDR3 region has the DNA TGCAGTGCTAGGGGGCCTAGATCCGGGGCCAACGTCCTGACTTTC. Its protein is CSARGPRSGANVLTF. The chain is built from TRBV20-1 and TRBJ2-6; D perhaps matches TRBD1 (5 bases). The CDR3 is made up of 15 amino acids. The V end lost 3 bases, the J end lost 4 bases, and 13 bases lay between the germline ends. Germline CDR1 DFQATT, CDR2 SNEGSKA (reference sequence).

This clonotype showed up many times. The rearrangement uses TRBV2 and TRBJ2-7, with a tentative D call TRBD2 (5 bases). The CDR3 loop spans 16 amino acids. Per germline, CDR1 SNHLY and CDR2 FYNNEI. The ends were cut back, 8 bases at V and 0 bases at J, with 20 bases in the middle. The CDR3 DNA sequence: TGTGCCAGCTTCCAGCCGGGGAGCAAGTCCTCCTACGAGCAGTACTTC. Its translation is CASFQPGSKSSYEQYF.

The CDR3 here is CASTEPGGRDGYTF. The CDR3 DNA reads as TGTGCCAGCACCGAACCAGGGGGGCGCGATGGCTACACCTTC. V is TRBV6-1 and J is TRBJ1-2; 7 bases align to TRBD1. The CDR3 spans 14 residues. V lost 7 bases to trimming and J lost 6 bases; unmatched junction nucleotides: 11. Germline loops: CDR1 MNHNS, CDR2 SASEGT.

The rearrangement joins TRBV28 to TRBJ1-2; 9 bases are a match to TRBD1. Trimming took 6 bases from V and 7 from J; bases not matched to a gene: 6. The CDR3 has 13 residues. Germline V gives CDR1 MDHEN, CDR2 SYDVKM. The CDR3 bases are TGTGCCAGCAGGAGCGGACAGGGGCCTGGCTACACCTTC. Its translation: CASRSGQGPGYTF.

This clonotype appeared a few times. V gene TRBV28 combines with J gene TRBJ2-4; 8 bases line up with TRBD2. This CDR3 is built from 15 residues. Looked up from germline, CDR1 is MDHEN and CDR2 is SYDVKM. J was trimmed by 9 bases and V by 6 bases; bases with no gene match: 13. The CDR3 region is CASRPGLEGLGIQYF. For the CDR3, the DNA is TGTGCCAGCAGACCGGGACTAGAGGGGCTTGGCATTCAGTACTTC.

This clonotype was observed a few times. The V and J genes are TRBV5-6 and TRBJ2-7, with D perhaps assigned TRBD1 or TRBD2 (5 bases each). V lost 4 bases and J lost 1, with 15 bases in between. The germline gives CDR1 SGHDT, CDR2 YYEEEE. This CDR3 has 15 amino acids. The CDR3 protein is CASSRGRLTSYEQYF. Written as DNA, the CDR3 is TGTGCCAGCAGCAGGGGACGGCTCACATCCTACGAGCAGTACTTC.

In DNA form, the CDR3 reads TGCAGCCCCTCCCGGGGGAACACTGAAGCTTTCTTT. The encoded protein is CSPSRGNTEAFF. The chain links TRBV20-1 to TRBJ1-1; D is unclear. There are 12 residues in the CDR3. Germline V gene sequence: CDR1 DFQATT, CDR2 SNEGSKA (reference sequence).

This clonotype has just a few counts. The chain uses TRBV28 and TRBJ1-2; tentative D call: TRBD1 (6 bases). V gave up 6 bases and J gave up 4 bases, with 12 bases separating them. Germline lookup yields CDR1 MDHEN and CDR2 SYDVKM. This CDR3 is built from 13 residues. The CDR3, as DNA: TGTGCCAGCAGCTCGGACAGCTTCTATGGCTACACCTTC. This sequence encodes CASSSDSFYGYTF.

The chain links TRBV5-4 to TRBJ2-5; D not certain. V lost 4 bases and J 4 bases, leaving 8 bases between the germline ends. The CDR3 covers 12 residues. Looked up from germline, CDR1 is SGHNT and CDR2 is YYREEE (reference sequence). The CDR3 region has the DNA TGTGCCAGCAGCGTCTGGCTAGAGACCCAGTACTTC. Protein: CASSVWLETQYF.

CDR3 bases: TGTGCCAGCAGCTTAGATGCGGAAGTGTGGAACACTGAAGCTTTCTTT. This translates into CASSLDAEVWNTEAFF. The rearrangement joins TRBV11-2 to TRBJ1-1; D ambiguous. V was pared by 0 bases and J by 1 base, with 12 bases between. Germline V gives CDR1 SGHAT, CDR2 FQNNGV. The CDR3 runs 16 residues. The full variable domain, its missing parts supplied by reference TRBV11-2 and TRBJ1-1, is EAGVAQSPRYKIIEKRQSVAFWCNPISGHATLYWYQQILGQGPKLLIQFQNNGVVDDSQLPKDRFSAERLKGVDSTLKIQPAKLEDSAVYLCASSLDAEVWNTEAFFGQGTRLTVV.

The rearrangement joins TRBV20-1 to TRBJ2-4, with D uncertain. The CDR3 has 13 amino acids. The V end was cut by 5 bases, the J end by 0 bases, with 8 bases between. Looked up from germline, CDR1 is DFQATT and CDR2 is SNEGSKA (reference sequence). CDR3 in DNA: TGCAGTGCTTGGTTCCCAGCCAAAAACATTCAGTACTTC. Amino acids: CSAWFPAKNIQYF.

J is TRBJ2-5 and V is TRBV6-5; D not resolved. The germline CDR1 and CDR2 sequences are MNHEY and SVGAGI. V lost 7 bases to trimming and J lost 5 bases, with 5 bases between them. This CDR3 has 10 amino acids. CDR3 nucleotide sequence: TGTGCCAGCATTGGGGAGACCCAGTACTTC. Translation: CASIGETQYF.

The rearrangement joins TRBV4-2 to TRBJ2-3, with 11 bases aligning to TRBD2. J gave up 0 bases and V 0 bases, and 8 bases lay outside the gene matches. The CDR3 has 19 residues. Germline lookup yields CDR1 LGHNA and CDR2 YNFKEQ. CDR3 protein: CASSQEKASGGKSTDTQYF. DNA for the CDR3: TGTGCCAGCAGCCAAGAAAAGGCTAGCGGGGGGAAAAGCACAGATACGCAGTATTTT.

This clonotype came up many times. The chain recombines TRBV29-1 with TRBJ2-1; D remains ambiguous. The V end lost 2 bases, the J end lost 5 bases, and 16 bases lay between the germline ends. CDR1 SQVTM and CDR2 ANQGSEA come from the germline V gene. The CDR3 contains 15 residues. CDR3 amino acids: CSVERLVQLDNEQFF. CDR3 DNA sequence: TGCAGCGTTGAAAGGCTAGTTCAGTTGGACAATGAGCAGTTCTTC.

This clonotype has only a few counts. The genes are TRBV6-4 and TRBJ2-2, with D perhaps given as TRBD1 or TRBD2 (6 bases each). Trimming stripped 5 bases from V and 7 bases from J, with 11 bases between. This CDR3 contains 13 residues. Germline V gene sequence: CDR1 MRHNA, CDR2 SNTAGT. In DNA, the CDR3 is TGTGCCAGCAGTAGGGGGGCAAGCGGGGAGCTGTTTTTT. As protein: CASSRGASGELFF.